Following are 11 T cell receptor beta chains from one sample sequenced in a study of OX40 agonist ivuxolimab in advanced cancers. Some clones are missing from TCRdb's copy, which holds only in-frame ones; the method was immunoSEQ multiplex PCR. The sample comprises tens of thousands of clones, 85% to 90% of which are singletons, and 0.8% to 1% rests with the top ten. The input for sequencing was CD4+ or CD8+ T cells sorted from blood, taken in a trial of the OX40 agonist ivuxolimab. The receptor set was obtained from an adult with an advanced solid tumor such as melanoma, head and neck, liver or kidney cancer.

The rearrangement uses TRBV6-5 and TRBJ1-1; weak D call: TRBD1 (5 bases). Trimming left V 2 bases short and J 5 bases short, with 15 bases between. Germline V CDR1 and CDR2: MNHEY, SVGAGI. The CDR3 spans 15 residues. The DNA of the CDR3 is TGTGCCAGCAGTTACGAGGGGATTTCCAGGACTGAAGCTTTCTTT. It specifies CASSYEGISRTEAFF.

The gene calls are TRBV5-1 and TRBJ2-5; perhaps TRBD2 as D (5 bases). Germline-derived CDR1 and CDR2 are SGHRS and YFSETQ. Trimming removed 1 base from V and 2 bases from J, with 12 bases in between. This CDR3 comprises 15 residues. Written as DNA, the CDR3 is TGCGCCAGCAGCTTGTCACGGGGTCGGCAAGAGACCCAGTACTTC. Protein: CASSLSRGRQETQYF.

The chain carries TRBV25-1 and TRBJ1-4; weak D call: TRBD1 (6 bases). V was pared by 8 bases and J by 3 bases, with 13 bases between. The CDR3 is 14 residues long. Germline V lookup: CDR1 MGHDK, CDR2 SYGVNS. DNA for the CDR3: TGTGCCAGCGGACCCGGACAGTCTAATGAAAAACTGTTTTTT. It is translated as CASGPGQSNEKLFF. The variable domain in full, completed from reference TRBV25-1 and TRBJ1-4, reads EADIYQTPRYLVIGTGKKITLECSQTMGHDKMYWYQQDPGMELHLIHYSYGVNSTEKGDLSSESTVSRIRTEHFPLTLESARPSHTSQYLCASGPGQSNEKLFFGSGTQLSVL.

The V and J genes are TRBV4-2 and TRBJ1-6; a possible D gene is TRBD1 (6 bases). Trimming shortened V by 1 base and J by 4 bases, and 17 bases separated the two germline ends. The CDR3 covers 18 residues. Germline V lookup: CDR1 LGHNA, CDR2 YNFKEQ. Here the CDR3 reads CASSQGRGGRRYNSPLHF. DNA of the CDR3: TGTGCCAGCAGCCAAGGGAGGGGGGGTAGAAGGTATAATTCACCCCTCCACTTT.

This clone was counted only a few times. V is TRBV10-3 and J is TRBJ2-1, with D unclear. This CDR3 region has 12 residues. Looked up from germline, CDR1 is ENHRY and CDR2 is SYGVKD. Trimming took off 0 bases at V and 10 bases at J, with 7 bases between the two ends. In nucleotides, the CDR3 is TGTGCCATCAGTGAGTCCGGTAGAGAGCAGTTCTTC. Amino acid sequence: CAISESGREQFF.

The chain recombines TRBV6-1 with TRBJ2-5; perhaps TRBD2 as D (6 bases). In germline, CDR1 is MNHNS, CDR2 SASEGT. This CDR3 has 14 amino acids. The V end lost 8 bases, the J end lost 2 bases, and 15 bases lay between the germline ends. The CDR3 protein is CASCAGRTQETQYF. CDR3 nucleotide sequence: TGTGCCAGCTGTGCGGGACGGACTCAAGAGACCCAGTACTTC.

The V call is TRBV7-9, the J call TRBJ2-6; D is undetermined. Germline-derived CDR1 and CDR2 are SEHNR and FQNEAQ (reference sequence). V gave up 1 base and J gave up 0 bases, with 16 bases separating them. The CDR3 extends over 19 amino acids. The CDR3 sequence is CASSLGKTSFYSGANVLTF. In nucleotides, the CDR3 is TGTGCCAGCAGCTTAGGGAAGACATCCTTCTACTCTGGGGCCAACGTCCTGACTTTC.

The V and J genes are TRBV23-1 and TRBJ1-1, with D hard to call. TRBV23-1 is marked as an open reading frame, function uncertain. This CDR3 is 14 amino acids long. Trimming shortened V by 5 bases and J by 2 bases, and 12 bases separated the two germline ends. CDR3 bases: TGCGCCAGCAGTTCCGACGGGGAAAACACTGAAGCTTTCTTT. Translation gives CASSSDGENTEAFF.

The rearrangement uses TRBV2 and TRBJ1-5; D possibly corresponds to TRBD1 (5 bases). This CDR3 is built from 15 residues. Trimming took off 3 bases at V and 0 bases at J, with 9 bases between the two ends. The germline V gene encodes CDR1 SNHLY and CDR2 FYNNEI. CDR3 residues: CASSDGGFSNQPQHF. In DNA, the CDR3 is TGTGCCAGCAGTGATGGGGGGTTTAGCAATCAGCCCCAGCATTTT.

The chain uses TRBV18 and TRBJ2-1; D perhaps matches TRBD1 (6 bases). This CDR3 has 15 amino acids. The V and J ends lost 8 bases and 7 bases respectively, with 21 bases between them. Germline V gene sequence: CDR1 KGHSH, CDR2 LQKENI. CDR3: CASREEAAGENEQFF. Here the CDR3 DNA reads TGTGCCAGCCGTGAGGAGGCGGCAGGGGAGAATGAGCAGTTCTTC.

The chain employs TRBV11-2 and TRBJ2-2; 8 bases are a match to TRBD1. CDR1 is SGHAT, CDR2 FQNNGV, per germline. The CDR3 contains 15 residues. The ends lost 4 bases at V and 1 base at J; junction bases unmatched: 2. CDR3 sequence (DNA): TGTGCCAGCAGCTCGGACAGGGTGAACACCGGGGAGCTGTTTTTT. This sequence encodes CASSSDRVNTGELFF.